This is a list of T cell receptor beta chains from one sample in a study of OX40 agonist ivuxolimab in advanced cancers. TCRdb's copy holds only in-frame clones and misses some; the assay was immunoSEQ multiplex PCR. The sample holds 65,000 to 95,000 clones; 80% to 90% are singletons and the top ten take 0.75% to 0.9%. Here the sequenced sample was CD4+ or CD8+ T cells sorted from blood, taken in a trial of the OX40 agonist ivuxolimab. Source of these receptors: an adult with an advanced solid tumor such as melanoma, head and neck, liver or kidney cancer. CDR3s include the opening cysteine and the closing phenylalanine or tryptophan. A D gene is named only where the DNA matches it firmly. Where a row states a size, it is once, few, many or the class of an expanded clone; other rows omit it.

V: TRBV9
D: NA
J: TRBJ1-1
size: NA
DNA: TGTGCCAGCAGCGTAGAAGGGGGGGCGCAGGACACTGAAGCTTTCTTT
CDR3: CASSVEGGAQDTEAFF

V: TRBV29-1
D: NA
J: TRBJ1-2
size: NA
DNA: TGCAGCGTGACAACCCAGGGTAACTATGGCTACACCTTC
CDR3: CSVTTQGNYGYTF

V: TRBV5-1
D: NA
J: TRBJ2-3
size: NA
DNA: TGCGCCAGCAGCTTGGTCGCCAGGGGGGTCGCAGATACGCAGTATTTT
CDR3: CASSLVARGVADTQYF

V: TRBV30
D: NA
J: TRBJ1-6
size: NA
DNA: TGTGCCTGGAGTACCTCACAGGGAAACTCACCCCTCCACTTT
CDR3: CAWSTSQGNSPLHF

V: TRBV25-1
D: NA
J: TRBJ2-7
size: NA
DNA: TGTGCCAGCAGTGCGACAGCGTACGAGCAGTACTTC
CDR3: CASSATAYEQYF

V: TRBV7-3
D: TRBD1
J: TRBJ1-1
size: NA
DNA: TGTGCCAGCAGCTCGGAGACAGGGGACACTGAAGCTTTCTTT
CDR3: CASSSETGDTEAFF

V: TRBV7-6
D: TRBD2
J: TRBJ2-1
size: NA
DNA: TGTGCCAGCACTCCGGGACTAGCGGGGGACGGGCAGTTCTTC
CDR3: CASTPGLAGDGQFF

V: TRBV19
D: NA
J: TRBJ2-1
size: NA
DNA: TGTGCCAGTAGTATCGGGGGGCGATTGGTCAATGAGCAGTTCTTC
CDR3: CASSIGGRLVNEQFF

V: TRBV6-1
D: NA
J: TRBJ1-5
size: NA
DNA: TGTGCCAGCAGTGGCTCTGGTCAGCCCCAGCATTTT
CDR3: CASSGSGQPQHF

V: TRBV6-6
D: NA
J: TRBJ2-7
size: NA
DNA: TGTGCCAGCAGTTACTCGAGGGGGGCAAGGCAGTACTTC
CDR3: CASSYSRGARQYF

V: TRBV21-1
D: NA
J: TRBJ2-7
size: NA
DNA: TGTGCCAGCAGCAAGGACAGGGACCGTTACGAGCAGTACTTC
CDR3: CASSKDRDRYEQYF

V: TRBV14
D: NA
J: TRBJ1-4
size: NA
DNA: TGTGCCAGCAGCAGGATTCCTTCGGGGGAAAAACTGTTTTTT
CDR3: CASSRIPSGEKLFF

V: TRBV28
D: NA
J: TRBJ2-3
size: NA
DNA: TGTGCCAGCAGTTTGGGGGGAAGCACAGATACGCAGTATTTT
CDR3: CASSLGGSTDTQYF

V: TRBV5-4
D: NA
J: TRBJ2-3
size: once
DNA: TGTGCCAGCAGCCTCAGATTAGGGAGATCAGATACGCAGTATTTT
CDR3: CASSLRLGRSDTQYF

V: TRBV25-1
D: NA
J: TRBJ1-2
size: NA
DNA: TGTGCCAGCAGTGCCTTAGGGACGGCCCTCTATGGCTACACCTTC
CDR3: CASSALGTALYGYTF

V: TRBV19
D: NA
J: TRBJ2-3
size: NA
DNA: TGTGCCAGTAGTATATTGCGGAGTAGCACAGATACGCAGTATTTT
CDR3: CASSILRSSTDTQYF

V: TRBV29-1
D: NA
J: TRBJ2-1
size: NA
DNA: TGCAGCGTTGTAAGGCCTGGGACTCTCAATGAGCAGTTCTTC
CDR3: CSVVRPGTLNEQFF

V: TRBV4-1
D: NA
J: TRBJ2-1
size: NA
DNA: TGCGCCAGCAGTCACCTCGGGCTAAGCTCCTACAATGAGCAGTTCTTC
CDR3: CASSHLGLSSYNEQFF

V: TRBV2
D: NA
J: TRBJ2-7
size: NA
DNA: TGTGCCAGCAGTGGGGTGGCAGGGAGAGAGCAGTACTTC
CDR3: CASSGVAGREQYF

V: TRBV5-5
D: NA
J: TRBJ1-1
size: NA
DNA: TGTGCCAGCAGCGTAGACCATGTTGGGGGGCGCACTGAAGCTTTCTTT
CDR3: CASSVDHVGGRTEAFF

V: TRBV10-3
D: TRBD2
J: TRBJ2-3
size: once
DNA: TGTGCCATCAGTGAGGGTAGCGGGTACACAGATACGCAGTATTTT
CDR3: CAISEGSGYTDTQYF

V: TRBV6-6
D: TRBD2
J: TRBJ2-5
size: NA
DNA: TGTGCCAGCAAGCTAGCGGGAGGGCCGGGGGAGACCCAGTACTTC
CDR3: CASKLAGGPGETQYF

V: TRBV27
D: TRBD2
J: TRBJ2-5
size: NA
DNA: TGTGCCAGCAGTTCGGTCGCGACTAGCGGGCCTCAAGAGACCCAGTACTTC
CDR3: CASSSVATSGPQETQYF

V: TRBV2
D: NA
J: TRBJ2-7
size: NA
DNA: TGTGCCGGTTCGACAGCCGGATACGAGCAGTACTTC
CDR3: CAGSTAGYEQYF

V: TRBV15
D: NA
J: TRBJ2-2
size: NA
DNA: TGTGCCACCAGCAGAGAAAGCCGGTACGGGGAGCTGTTTTTT
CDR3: CATSRESRYGELFF

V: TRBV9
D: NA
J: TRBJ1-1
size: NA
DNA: TGTGCCAGCAGCGTAGGTGGGGCCCTAGGGAACACTGAAGCTTTCTTT
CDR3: CASSVGGALGNTEAFF

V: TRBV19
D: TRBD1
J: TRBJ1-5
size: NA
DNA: TGTGCCAGTAGACCCGCCCCCAGGGGGCCTGGTCAGCCCCAGCATTTT
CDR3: CASRPAPRGPGQPQHF

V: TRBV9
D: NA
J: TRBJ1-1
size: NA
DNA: TGTGCCAGCAGCGCCCACCGATCTAACACGAACACTGAAGCTTTCTTT
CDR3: CASSAHRSNTNTEAFF